Following are 21 T cell receptor beta chains from one sample sequenced in a study of T cell responses to AZD1222 COVID-19 vaccine. The repertoire was sequenced with immunoSEQ multiplex PCR; TCRdb's copy has only in-frame clones and lacks some. This table has approximately 110,000 clones, roughly 90% appearing once. The sample was peripheral blood, taken on day 0 of AZD1222 vaccination. Every receptor here comes from an adult in good health.

This rearrangement joins TRBV19 to TRBJ2-7; possible D gene TRBD2, 6 bases. V was shortened by 10 bases and J by 2 bases, with 15 bases between the two germline ends. Germline V gene lookup returns CDR1 LNHDA and CDR2 SQIVND (reference sequence). The CDR3 length is 13 residues. The CDR3 nucleotides read TGTGCCACCGAAGCTCCGGGAGCCTACGAGCAGTACTTC. This sequence encodes CATEAPGAYEQYF.

The V and J genes are TRBV6-1 and TRBJ1-2, with unresolved D. Germline assignment: CDR1 MNHNS and CDR2 SASEGT. The V and J ends lost 1 base and 3 bases respectively, with 12 bases between them. This CDR3 has 15 residues. The CDR3, as DNA: TGTGCCAGCAGTGAAGTGATAATACCTGACTATGGCTACACCTTC. This encodes CASSEVIIPDYGYTF.

This sequence joins TRBV6-1 and TRBJ1-6; 7 bases are shared with TRBD1. Germline V CDR1 and CDR2: MNHNS, SASEGT. This CDR3 is built from 15 residues. Trimming at V came to 1 base and at J to 7 bases, leaving 4 bases not matched to a gene. The CDR3 loop is CASSEVRGRNSPLHF. DNA of the CDR3: TGTGCCAGCAGTGAAGTCAGGGGGAGGAATTCACCCCTCCACTTT.

The rearrangement uses TRBV6-2 or TRBV6-3 and TRBJ2-2; 13 bases match TRBD2. CDR3 length: 16 amino acids. The germline V gene has CDR1 MNHEY and CDR2 SVGEGT. Unmatched junction bases numbered 5, after V lost 4 bases and J lost 6 bases. CDR3 in amino acids: CASSSRTSGSSGELFF. CDR3 bases: TGTGCCAGCAGTTCTCGGACTAGCGGGAGTTCCGGGGAGCTGTTTTTT.

V is TRBV2 and J is TRBJ2-2; tentatively, D is TRBD2 (5 bases). The CDR3 spans 14 residues. Germline V lookup: CDR1 SNHLY, CDR2 FYNNEI. V was cut by 4 bases and J by 0 bases, with 6 bases left in between. CDR3 in amino acids: CASSATTNTGELFF. In DNA form, the CDR3 reads TGTGCCAGCAGTGCGACTACGAACACCGGGGAGCTGTTTTTT.

The J gene is TRBJ1-1, the V gene TRBV5-8, with D uncertain. The CDR3 consists of 15 residues. The V gene lost 4 bases and the J gene lost 1 base, with 14 bases spanning the gap. Germline V gene lookup returns CDR1 SGHTS and CDR2 YDEGEE. CDR3 loop: CASSPNRPSNTEAFF. The CDR3 nucleotides read TGTGCCAGCAGCCCCAATAGACCGTCGAACACTGAAGCTTTCTTT.

CDR3 sequence (DNA): TGCGCCAGCAGCTTGGCCGGGACAGGGGCGGGCGACGAGCAGTACTTC. Its translation: CASSLAGTGAGDEQYF. This chain uses TRBV5-1 with TRBJ2-7; TRBD1 matches 10 bases. This CDR3 has 16 amino acids. The V segment lost 0 bases and the J segment 5 bases; nucleotides outside the gene matches: 8. CDR1 SGHRS and CDR2 YFSETQ come from the germline V gene. The entire variable domain, with the rest obtained from reference TRBV5-1 and TRBJ2-7, is as follows: KAGVTQTPRYLIKTRGQQVTLSCSPISGHRSVSWYQQTPGQGLQFLFEYFSETQRNKGNFPGRFSGRQFSNSRSEMNVSTLELGDSALYLCASSLAGTGAGDEQYFGPGTRLTVT.

The rearrangement uses TRBV27 and TRBJ1-2; 7 nucleotides align to TRBD1. Germline assignment: CDR1 MNHEY and CDR2 SMNVEV (reference sequence). The CDR3 loop spans 15 amino acids. V lost 3 bases to trimming and J lost 6 bases; unmatched junction nucleotides: 10. The CDR3 DNA sequence: TGTGCCAGCAGTTTGCGTGTAGGGGGCGGAAATGGCTACACCTTC. Protein sequence: CASSLRVGGGNGYTF.

V gene TRBV19 combines with J gene TRBJ1-2; D unresolved. CDR3 length: 14 residues. Germline CDR1 is LNHDA and CDR2 is SQIVND (reference sequence). Deletions cut 5 bases from V and 1 base from J, with 11 bases between. For the CDR3, the DNA is TGTGCCAGTAGTCTCCCGACGTTTAACTATGGCTACACCTTC. Translating it yields CASSLPTFNYGYTF.

This clone was recorded only once. V usage is TRBV9 and J usage is TRBJ1-2, with TRBD1 matching 7 bases. The V and J ends lost 5 bases and 4 bases, in that order; junction bases with no gene match: 2. Germline lookup yields CDR1 SGDLS and CDR2 YYNGEE. The length of the CDR3 is 12 residues. The CDR3 DNA sequence: TGTGCCAGCAGGGGGGACAGCTATGGCTACACCTTC. It translates to CASRGDSYGYTF.

The chain uses TRBV27 and TRBJ1-5; TRBD1 might be the D (5 bases). Germline V gene lookup returns CDR1 MNHEY and CDR2 SMNVEV (reference sequence). The V gene lost 4 bases and the J gene lost 6 bases, with 16 bases spanning the gap. This CDR3 comprises 15 residues. In DNA form, the CDR3 reads TGTGCCAGCAGTTCTCCAGGGCACTGGGGTCAGCCCCAGCATTTT. The encoded protein is CASSSPGHWGQPQHF.

This sequence joins TRBV11-2 and TRBJ1-1, with a tentative D call TRBD1 (5 bases). The CDR3 has 14 amino acids. Germline V CDR1 and CDR2: SGHAT, FQNNGV. V gave up 1 base and J gave up 7 bases, with 13 bases separating them. The CDR3 region is CASSLAARGGEAFF. The CDR3 nucleotides are TGTGCCAGCAGCTTAGCAGCGAGGGGTGGTGAAGCTTTCTTT.

The rearrangement links TRBV7-2 to TRBJ2-5; 8 nucleotides match TRBD1. CDR3 length equals 15 residues. From germline, CDR1 is SGHTA and CDR2 FQGNSA. V lost 2 bases to trimming and J lost 5 bases; unmatched junction nucleotides: 7. This CDR3 is CASSLQGATQETQYF. The CDR3 nucleotides are TGTGCCAGCAGCTTACAGGGGGCTACGCAGGAGACCCAGTACTTC. The variable domain in full, completed from reference TRBV7-2 and TRBJ2-5, reads GAGVSQSPSNKVTEKGKDVELRCDPISGHTALYWYRQSLGQGLEFLIYFQGNSAPDKSGLPSDRFSAERTGGSVSTLTIQRTQQEDSAVYLCASSLQGATQETQYFGPGTRLLVL.

The genes are TRBV9 and TRBJ2-3; the D gene is possibly TRBD1 (6 bases). There are 16 residues in the CDR3. CDR1 and CDR2 from the germline V gene are SGDLS and YYNGEE. Trimming cost V 3 bases and J 6 bases, with 20 bases left between them. CDR3 sequence (DNA): TGTGCCAGCAGCGCAGGCTCTGTGGGACAAGGGGATACGCAGTATTTT. Encoded protein: CASSAGSVGQGDTQYF. Full variable domain (missing parts from reference TRBV9 and TRBJ2-3): DSGVTQTPKHLITATGQRVTLRCSPRSGDLSVYWYQQSLDQGLQFLIQYYNGEERAKGNILERFSAQQFPDLHSELNLSSLELGDSALYFCASSAGSVGQGDTQYFGPGTRLTVL.

This clone was detected once. This chain uses TRBV7-9 with TRBJ2-7, with TRBD2 as a possible D gene (7 bases). Trimming removed 1 base from V and 5 bases from J, with 18 bases in between. This CDR3 is 16 amino acids long. The germline CDR1 and CDR2 sequences are SEHNR and FQNEAQ (reference sequence). DNA of the CDR3: TGTGCCAGCAGCTTAGACGGGGGGCCCGGAGCCGACGAGCAGTACTTC. This codes for CASSLDGGPGADEQYF.

The gene calls are TRBV12-2 and TRBJ1-5; TRBD1 is the table's D call, not checked against the DNA. TRBV12-2 is a listed pseudogene. This CDR3 contains 17 residues. The CDR3 loop is CASREGQGERSNQPQHF. CDR3 DNA sequence: TGTGCAAGTCGCGAGGGACAGGGGGAAAGGAGCAATCAGCCCCAGCATTTT.

V gene TRBV11-2 combines with J gene TRBJ1-6; 9 bases agree with TRBD1. CDR3 length equals 14 residues. After removal of 7 bases from V and 9 bases from J, the junction contained 7 bases not matched to a gene. Germline V CDR1 and CDR2: SGHAT, FQNNGV. The CDR3: CASTKQGATSPLHF. In DNA form, the CDR3 reads TGTGCCAGCACCAAACAGGGGGCCACTTCACCCCTCCACTTT.

This clone was found once. The chain employs TRBV30 and TRBJ1-1, with D unclear. The CDR3 loop spans 11 amino acids. Trimming cost V 2 bases and J 7 bases, with 8 bases left between them. Germline CDR1 and CDR2: GTSNPN and SVGIG (reference sequence). CDR3 amino acids: CAWSRAVEAFF. The CDR3 nucleotides are TGTGCCTGGAGTCGGGCTGTTGAAGCTTTCTTT.

The V call is TRBV30, the J call TRBJ1-2; D call uncertain. The CDR3 has 12 amino acids. The V gene's germline CDR1 is GTSNPN and CDR2 SVGIG (reference sequence). The germline V and J ends were trimmed by 5 bases and 8 bases, with 15 bases remaining between them. DNA for the CDR3: TGTGCCTGGGGGGAGGATACAGACGGCTACACCTTC. Translation: CAWGEDTDGYTF.

The chain recombines TRBV19 with TRBJ2-1, with D possibly matching TRBD2 (6 bases). Trimming removed 10 bases at V and 6 bases at J, with 13 bases between. Germline CDR1 reads LNHDA; CDR2 reads SQIVND (reference sequence). The CDR3 consists of 12 residues. CDR3 DNA sequence: TGTGCCACCTCGCCGGGGGTCAATGAGCAGTTCTTC. This codes for CATSPGVNEQFF.

The V gene is TRBV18, the J gene TRBJ1-4; D unresolved. This CDR3 is built from 12 residues. Germline CDR1 reads KGHSH; CDR2 reads LQKENI. The germline V and J ends were trimmed by 3 bases and 6 bases, with 5 bases remaining between them. The CDR3 loop is CASSPADEKLFF. The CDR3 DNA follows: TGTGCCAGCTCACCCGCGGATGAAAAACTGTTTTTT. The full variable domain, its missing parts supplied by reference TRBV18 and TRBJ1-4, is NAGVMQNPRHLVRRRGQEARLRCSPMKGHSHVYWYRQLPEEGLKFMVYLQKENIIDESGMPKERFSAEFPKEGPSILRIQQVVRGDSAAYFCASSPADEKLFFGSGTQLSVL.